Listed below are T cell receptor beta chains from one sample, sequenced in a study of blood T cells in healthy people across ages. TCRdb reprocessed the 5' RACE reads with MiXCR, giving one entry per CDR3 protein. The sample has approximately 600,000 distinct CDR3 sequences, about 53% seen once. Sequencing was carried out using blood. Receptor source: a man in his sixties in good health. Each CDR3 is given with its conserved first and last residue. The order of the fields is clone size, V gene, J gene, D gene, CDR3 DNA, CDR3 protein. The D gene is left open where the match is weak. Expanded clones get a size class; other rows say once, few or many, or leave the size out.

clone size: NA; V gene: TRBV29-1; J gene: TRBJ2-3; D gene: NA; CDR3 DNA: TGCAGCGTTGAAGCTCGGGAGAGGGGACCGACGCAGTATTTT; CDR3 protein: CSVEARERGPTQYF
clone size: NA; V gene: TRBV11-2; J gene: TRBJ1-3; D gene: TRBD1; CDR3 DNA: TGTGCCAGCAGCCCCCCGGGACAGGGTTGGGGAAACACCATATATTTT; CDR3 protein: CASSPPGQGWGNTIYF
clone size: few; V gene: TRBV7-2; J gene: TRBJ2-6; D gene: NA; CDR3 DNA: TGTGCCAGCAGCTTAGGGCCTTTGGGGGACTCTGGGGCCAACGTCCTGACTTTC; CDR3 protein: CASSLGPLGDSGANVLTF
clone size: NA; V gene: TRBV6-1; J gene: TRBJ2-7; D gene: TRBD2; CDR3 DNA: TGTGCCAGCAGTGAATATGGACTAGCGGGCTCCTACGAGCAGTACTTC; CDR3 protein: CASSEYGLAGSYEQYF
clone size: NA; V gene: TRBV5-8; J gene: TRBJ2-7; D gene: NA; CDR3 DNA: TGTGCCAGCAGCTTGGCCCTCAACGGACCCTACGAGCAGTACTTC; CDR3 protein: CASSLALNGPYEQYF
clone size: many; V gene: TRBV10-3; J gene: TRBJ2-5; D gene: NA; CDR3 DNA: TGTGCCATCAGTGAGTTAGGCAAGGGGGAGACCCAGTACTTC; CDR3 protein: CAISELGKGETQYF
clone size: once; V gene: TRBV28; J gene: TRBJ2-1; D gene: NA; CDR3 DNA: TGTGCCAGCAGACCTACTAGTACGTCCTACAATGAGCAGTTCTTC; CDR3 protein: CASRPTSTSYNEQFF
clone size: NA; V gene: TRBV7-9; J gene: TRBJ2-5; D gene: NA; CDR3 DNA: TGTGCCAGCAGCAAGGTGCGAGAGACCCAGTACTTC; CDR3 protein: CASSKVRETQYF
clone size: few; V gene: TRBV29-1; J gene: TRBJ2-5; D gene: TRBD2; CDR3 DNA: TGCAGCGTCTATAGCGGGGCACAAGAGACCCAGTACTTC; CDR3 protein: CSVYSGAQETQYF
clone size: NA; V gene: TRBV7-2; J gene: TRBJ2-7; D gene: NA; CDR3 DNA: TGTGTCAGCAGCTTAATGGGACTTCCATCCTACGAGCAGTACTTC; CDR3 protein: CVSSLMGLPSYEQYF
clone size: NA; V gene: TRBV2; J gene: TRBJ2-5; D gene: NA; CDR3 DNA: TGTGCCAGCACCGGGGAGGGGGCGGGGACCCAGTACTTC; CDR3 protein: CASTGEGAGTQYF
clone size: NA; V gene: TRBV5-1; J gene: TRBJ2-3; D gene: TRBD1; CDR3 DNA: TGCGCCAGCAGCATCGGGACAGGGGCCCCCACAGATACGCAGTATTTT; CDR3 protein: CASSIGTGAPTDTQYF
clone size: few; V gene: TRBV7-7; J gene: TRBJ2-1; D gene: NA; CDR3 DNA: TGTGCCAGCAGCGCAATAGAGGTGGCAAATGAGCAGTTCTTC; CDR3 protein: CASSAIEVANEQFF
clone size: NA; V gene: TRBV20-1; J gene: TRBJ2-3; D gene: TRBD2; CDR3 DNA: TGCAGTGCCCCTCGGGCGGGGGGTAGCACAGATACGCAGTATTTT; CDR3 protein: CSAPRAGGSTDTQYF
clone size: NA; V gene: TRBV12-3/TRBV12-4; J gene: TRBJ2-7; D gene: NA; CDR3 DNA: TGTGCCAGCAGCTGGGATCGCTACGAGCAGTACTTC; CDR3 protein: CASSWDRYEQYF
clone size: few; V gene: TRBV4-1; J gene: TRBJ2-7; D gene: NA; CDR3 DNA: TGCGCCAGCAGCCAAGGAAGGGATCTCTACGAGCAGTACTTC; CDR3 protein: CASSQGRDLYEQYF
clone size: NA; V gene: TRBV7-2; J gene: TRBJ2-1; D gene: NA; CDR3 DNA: TGTGCCAGCAGTCCAGGGGCCCCCTACTACAATGAGCAGTTCTTC; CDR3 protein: CASSPGAPYYNEQFF
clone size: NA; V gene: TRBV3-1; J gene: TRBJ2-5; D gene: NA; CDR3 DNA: TGTGCCAGCAGCCAAGTAGGAGCGGGCCCTCGGGAGACCCAGTACTTC; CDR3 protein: CASSQVGAGPRETQYF
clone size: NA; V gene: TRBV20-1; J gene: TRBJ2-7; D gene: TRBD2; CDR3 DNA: TGCAGTGCTAGCAAGACTAGCGGGGGACCCTACAATGAGCAGTACTTC; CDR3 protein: CSASKTSGGPYNEQYF
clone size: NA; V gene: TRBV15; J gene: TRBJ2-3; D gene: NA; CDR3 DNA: TGTGCCACCAGCAGCCGACGGACTCTCAACACAGATACGCAGTATTTT; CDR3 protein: CATSSRRTLNTDTQYF
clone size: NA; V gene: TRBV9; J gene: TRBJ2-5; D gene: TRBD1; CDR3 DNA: TGTGCCAGCAGCGCCGGGACAGGGATGACGAATGAGCAGTACTTC; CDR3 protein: CASSAGTGMTNEQYF
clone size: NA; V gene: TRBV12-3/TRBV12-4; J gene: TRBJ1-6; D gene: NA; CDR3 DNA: TGTGCCAGCAGTTTAACCGGGACGGGGGGTTCACCCCTCCACTTT; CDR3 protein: CASSLTGTGGSPLHF
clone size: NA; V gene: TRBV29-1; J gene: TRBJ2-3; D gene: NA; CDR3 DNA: TGCAGCGGGGCCTCCCAGACAGATACGCAGTATTTT; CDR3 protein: CSGASQTDTQYF
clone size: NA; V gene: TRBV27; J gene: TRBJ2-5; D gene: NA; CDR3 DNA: TGTGCCAGCAGACTCTCGGGGCCGAATCAAGAGACCCAGTACTTC; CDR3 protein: CASRLSGPNQETQYF
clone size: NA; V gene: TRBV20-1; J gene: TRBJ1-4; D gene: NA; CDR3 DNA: TGCAGTGCTACCCCTGCGGCAGGTGGTGATGGAAAACTGTTTTTT; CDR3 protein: CSATPAAGGDGKLFF
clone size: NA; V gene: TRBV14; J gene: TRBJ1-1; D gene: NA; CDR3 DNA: TGTGCCAGCAGCCAAGATCATTGGGCCATGAACACTGAAGCTTTCTTT; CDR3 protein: CASSQDHWAMNTEAFF
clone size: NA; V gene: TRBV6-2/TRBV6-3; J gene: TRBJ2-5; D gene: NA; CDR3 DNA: TGTGCCAGCAGTTACTTCGATGGGAGGGAGACCCAGTACTTC; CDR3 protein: CASSYFDGRETQYF
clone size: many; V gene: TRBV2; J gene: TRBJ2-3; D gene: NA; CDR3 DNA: TGTGCCAGCAGTGACGGCACCACAGATACGCAGTATTTT; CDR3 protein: CASSDGTTDTQYF
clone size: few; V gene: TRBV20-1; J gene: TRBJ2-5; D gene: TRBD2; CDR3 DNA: TGCAGTGTTAGTGAGCGGGGGGGCCTGGAGACCCAGTACTTC; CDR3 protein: CSVSERGGLETQYF
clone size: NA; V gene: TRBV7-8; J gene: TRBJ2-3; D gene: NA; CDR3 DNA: TGTGCCAGCAGCGCCGGGACGGTCACAGATACGCAGTATTTT; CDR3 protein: CASSAGTVTDTQYF
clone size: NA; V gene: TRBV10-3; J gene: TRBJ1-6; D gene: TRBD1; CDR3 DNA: TGTGCCATCAGTGAGTCGACAGGGAAGGGTTATAATTCACCCCTCCACTTT; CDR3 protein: CAISESTGKGYNSPLHF
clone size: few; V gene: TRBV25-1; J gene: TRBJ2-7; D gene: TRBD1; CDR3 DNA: TGTGCCAGCAGTGAGCCGGGACAGAGCTACGAGCAGTACTTC; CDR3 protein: CASSEPGQSYEQYF
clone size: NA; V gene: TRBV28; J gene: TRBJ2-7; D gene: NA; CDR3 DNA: TGTGCCAGCGGACAACCCGGGACACGCAACTTGAATGAGCAGTACTTC; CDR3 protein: CASGQPGTRNLNEQYF
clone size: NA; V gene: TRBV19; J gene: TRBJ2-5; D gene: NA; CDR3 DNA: TGTGCCAGTAGTAGCGGTATACAAGAGACCCAGTACTTC; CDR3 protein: CASSSGIQETQYF
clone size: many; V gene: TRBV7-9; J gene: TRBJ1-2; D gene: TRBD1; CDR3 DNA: TGTGCCAGCAGCTTAGGGGCCACAGGGGGCGCAGATGGCTACACCTTC; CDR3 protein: CASSLGATGGADGYTF
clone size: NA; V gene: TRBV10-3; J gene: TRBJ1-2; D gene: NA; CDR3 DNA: TGTGCCATCAGTGAGTCGACACCAAATGGCTACACCTTC; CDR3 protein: CAISESTPNGYTF
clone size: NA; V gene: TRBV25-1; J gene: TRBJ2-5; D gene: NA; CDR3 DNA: TGTGCCAGCAGTGACCACAGGGGGGGGAGGGAGACCCAGTACTTC; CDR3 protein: CASSDHRGGRETQYF
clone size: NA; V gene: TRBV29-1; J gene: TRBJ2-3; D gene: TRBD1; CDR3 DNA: TGCAGCGTTGACAGACAGGGGACGGGCACAGATACGCAGTATTTT; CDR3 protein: CSVDRQGTGTDTQYF
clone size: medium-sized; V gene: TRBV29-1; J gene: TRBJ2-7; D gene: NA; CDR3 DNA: TGCAGCGTTGAAGTCCAGGACTACGAGCAGTACTTC; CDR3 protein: CSVEVQDYEQYF
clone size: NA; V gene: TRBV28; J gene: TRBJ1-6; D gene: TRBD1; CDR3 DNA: TGTGCCAGCAGTTTTGACAGGGGGCTGGGTTCACCCCTCCACTTT; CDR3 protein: CASSFDRGLGSPLHF
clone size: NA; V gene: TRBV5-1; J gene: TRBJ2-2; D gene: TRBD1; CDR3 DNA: TGCGCCACCACCAGGACAGGGAACACCGGGGAGCTGTTTTTT; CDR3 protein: CATTRTGNTGELFF
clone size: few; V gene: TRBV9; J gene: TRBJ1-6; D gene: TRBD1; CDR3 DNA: TGTGCCAGCAGCGTAGCTGACAGGGTGTCTAATTCACCCCTCCACTTT; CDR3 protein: CASSVADRVSNSPLHF
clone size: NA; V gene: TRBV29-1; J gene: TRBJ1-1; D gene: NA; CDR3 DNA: TGCAGCGTTATGGACACCCAAGGTCGCACTGAAGCTTTCTTT; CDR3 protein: CSVMDTQGRTEAFF
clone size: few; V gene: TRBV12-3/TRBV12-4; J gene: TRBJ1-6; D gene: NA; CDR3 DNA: TGTGCCAGCACCTCACGCCAAAATTCACCCCTCCACTTT; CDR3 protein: CASTSRQNSPLHF
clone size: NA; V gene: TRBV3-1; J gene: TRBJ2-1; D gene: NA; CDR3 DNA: TGTGCCAGCAGCCAAGTAAGCAGGGGCAATGAGCAGTTCTTC; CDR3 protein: CASSQVSRGNEQFF
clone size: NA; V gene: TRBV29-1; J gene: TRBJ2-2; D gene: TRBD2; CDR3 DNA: TGCAGCGTTGGCCCCTCTAAGGAGCGGGGGTGGACCGGGGAGCTGTTTTTT; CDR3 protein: CSVGPSKERGWTGELFF
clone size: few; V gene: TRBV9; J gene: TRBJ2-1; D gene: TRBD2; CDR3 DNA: TGTGCCAGCAGCGTAGCCTCTAGCGGGGTTAATGAGCAGTTCTTC; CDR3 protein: CASSVASSGVNEQFF
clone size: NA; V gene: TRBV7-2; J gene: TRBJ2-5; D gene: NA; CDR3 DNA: TGTGCCAGCAGTCCTAGCTCGGGTCGGGAGACCCAGTACTTC; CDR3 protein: CASSPSSGRETQYF
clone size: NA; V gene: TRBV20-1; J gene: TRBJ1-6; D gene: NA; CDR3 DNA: TGCAGTGCTAGTCCCGGCCTCGGCTCCTATAATTCACCCCTCCACTTT; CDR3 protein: CSASPGLGSYNSPLHF